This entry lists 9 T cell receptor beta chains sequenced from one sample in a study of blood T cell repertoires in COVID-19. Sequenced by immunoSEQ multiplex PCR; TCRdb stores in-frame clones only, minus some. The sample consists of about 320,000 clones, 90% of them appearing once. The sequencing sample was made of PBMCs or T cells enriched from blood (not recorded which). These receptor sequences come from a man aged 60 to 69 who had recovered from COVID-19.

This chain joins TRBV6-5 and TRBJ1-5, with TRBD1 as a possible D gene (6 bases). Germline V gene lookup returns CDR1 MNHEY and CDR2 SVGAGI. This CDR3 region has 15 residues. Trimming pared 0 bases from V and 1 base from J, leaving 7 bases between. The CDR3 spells CASSYSGGSNQPQHF. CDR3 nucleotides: TGTGCCAGCAGTTACTCAGGGGGAAGCAATCAGCCCCAGCATTTT.

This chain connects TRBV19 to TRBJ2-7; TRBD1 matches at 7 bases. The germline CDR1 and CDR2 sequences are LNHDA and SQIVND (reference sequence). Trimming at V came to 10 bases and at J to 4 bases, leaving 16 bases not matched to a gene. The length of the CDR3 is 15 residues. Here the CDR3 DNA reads TGTGCCACCAGCAAGAGAGGGGGCCCCACATACGAGCAGTACTTC. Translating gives CATSKRGGPTYEQYF.

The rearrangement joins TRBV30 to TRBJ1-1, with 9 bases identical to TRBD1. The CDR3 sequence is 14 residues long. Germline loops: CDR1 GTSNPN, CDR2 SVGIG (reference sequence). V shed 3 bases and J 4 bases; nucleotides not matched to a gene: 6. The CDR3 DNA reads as TGTGCCTGGAGGCCCACAGGGGGCTTCACTGAAGCTTTCTTT. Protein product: CAWRPTGGFTEAFF.

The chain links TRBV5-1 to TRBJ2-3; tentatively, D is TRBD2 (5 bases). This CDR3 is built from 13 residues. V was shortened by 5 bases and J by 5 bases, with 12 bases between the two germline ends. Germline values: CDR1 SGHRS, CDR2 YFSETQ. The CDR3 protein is CASSLATQDTQYF. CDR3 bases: TGCGCCAGCAGTCTAGCAACTCAAGATACGCAGTATTTT.

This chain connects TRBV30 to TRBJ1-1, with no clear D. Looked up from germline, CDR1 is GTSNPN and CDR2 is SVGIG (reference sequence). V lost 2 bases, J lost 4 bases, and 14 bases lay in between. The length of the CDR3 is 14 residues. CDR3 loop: CAWSLASPGTEAFF. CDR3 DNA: TGTGCCTGGAGTCTGGCCAGTCCGGGCACTGAAGCTTTCTTT.

The CDR3 coding sequence is TGTGCCAGCAGTTTCGACCCTAGCTCCTACAATGAGCAGTTCTTC. It encodes CASSFDPSSYNEQFF. The J gene is TRBJ2-1, the V gene TRBV6-5, with D hard to call. V gave up 4 bases and J gave up 0 bases, with 10 bases separating them. Germline values: CDR1 MNHEY, CDR2 SVGAGI. This CDR3 is 15 amino acids long.

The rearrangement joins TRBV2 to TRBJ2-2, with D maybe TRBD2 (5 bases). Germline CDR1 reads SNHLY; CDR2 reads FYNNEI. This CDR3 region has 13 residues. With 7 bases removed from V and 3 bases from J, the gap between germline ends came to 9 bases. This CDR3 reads CASKRVYTGELFF. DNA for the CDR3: TGTGCCAGCAAGAGGGTGTACACCGGGGAGCTGTTTTTT.

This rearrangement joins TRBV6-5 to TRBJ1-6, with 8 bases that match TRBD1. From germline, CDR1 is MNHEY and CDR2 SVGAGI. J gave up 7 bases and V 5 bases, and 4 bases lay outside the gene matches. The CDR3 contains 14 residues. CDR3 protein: CASSRQGKNSPLHF. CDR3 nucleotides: TGTGCCAGCAGTCGACAGGGGAAGAATTCACCCCTCCACTTT.

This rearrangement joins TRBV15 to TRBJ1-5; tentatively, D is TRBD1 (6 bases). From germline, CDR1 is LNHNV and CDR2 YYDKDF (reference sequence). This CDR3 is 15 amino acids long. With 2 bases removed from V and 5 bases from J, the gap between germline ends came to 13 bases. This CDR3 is CATSRTGTRDQPQHF. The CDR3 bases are TGTGCCACCAGCAGAACCGGGACACGGGATCAGCCCCAGCATTTT.